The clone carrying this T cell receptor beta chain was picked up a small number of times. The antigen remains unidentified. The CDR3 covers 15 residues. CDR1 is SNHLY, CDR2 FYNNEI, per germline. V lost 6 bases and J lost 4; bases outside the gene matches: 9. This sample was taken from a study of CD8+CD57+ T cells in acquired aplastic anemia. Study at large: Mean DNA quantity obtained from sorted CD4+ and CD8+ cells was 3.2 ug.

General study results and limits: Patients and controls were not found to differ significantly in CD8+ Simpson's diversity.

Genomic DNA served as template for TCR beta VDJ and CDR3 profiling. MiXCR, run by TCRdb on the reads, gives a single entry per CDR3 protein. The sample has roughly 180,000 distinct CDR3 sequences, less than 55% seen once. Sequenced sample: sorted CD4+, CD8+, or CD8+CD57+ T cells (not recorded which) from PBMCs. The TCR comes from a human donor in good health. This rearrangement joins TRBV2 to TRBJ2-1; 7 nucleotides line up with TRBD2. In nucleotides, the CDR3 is TGTGCCAGCAGCCGAAGTCTAGCGGAATACAATGAGCAGTTCTTC. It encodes CASSRSLAEYNEQFF.